This T cell receptor (beta chain) was retrieved from a study of tumor-infiltrating lymphocytes in localized non-small cell lung cancer. The CDR3 has 14 amino acids. Germline V gene data show CDR1 as SGHRS and CDR2 as YFSETQ. V was pared by 2 bases and J by 2 bases, with 5 bases between. Clones were sequenced by immunoSEQ multiplex PCR, and TCRdb holds only the in-frame ones, with some missing. The sample lists more than 2,500 clones, roughly 55% occurring once. This clone was seen a few times. The sample comprised uninvolved lung tissue not adjacent to the tumor. The V call is TRBV5-1, the J call TRBJ2-6; no clear D gene. The sequence came from a human donor with non-small cell lung cancer. CDR3 in DNA: TGCGCCAGCAGCTTATCTACTGGGGCCAACGTCCTGACTTTC. This sequence encodes CASSLSTGANVLTF.